This T cell receptor beta chain was identified in a study of liver allograft versus peripheral blood T cells. In the study overall: Recipients' peripheral blood served as the comparator for T cell receptor repertoires in transplanted livers.

Study-wide results and limits: Peripheral blood repertoires reportedly differed from the T cell receptor repertoires found inside liver allografts.

Each CDR3 protein is one row after TCRdb ran MiXCR on the reads. The sample consists of 5,500 to 6,500 distinct CDR3 sequences, 16% of them appearing once. Trimming took 2 bases from V and 3 from J; bases not matched to a gene: 4. The CDR3 consists of 15 residues. The germline CDR1 and CDR2 sequences are MDHEN and SYDVKM. This clonotype was observed many times. Its antigen is not identified. The chain links TRBV28 to TRBJ2-1; 7 bases match TRBD2. The receptor's source is a human patient who had a liver transplant. Some T cells may be graft donor cells. The CDR3 region has the DNA TGTGCCAGCAGTTTAGGTACTAGCGACTACAATGAGCAGTTCTTC. It translates to CASSLGTSDYNEQFF.